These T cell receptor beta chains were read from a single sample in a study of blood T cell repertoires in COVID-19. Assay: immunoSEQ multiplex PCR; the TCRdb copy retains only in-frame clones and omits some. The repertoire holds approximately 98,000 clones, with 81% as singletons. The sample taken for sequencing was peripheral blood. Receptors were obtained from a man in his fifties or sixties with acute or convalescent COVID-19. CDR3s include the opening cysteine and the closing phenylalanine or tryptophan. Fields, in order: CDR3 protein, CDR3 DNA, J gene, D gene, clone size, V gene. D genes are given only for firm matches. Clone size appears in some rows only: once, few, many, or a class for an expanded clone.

cdr3_aa: CAWRGGGMTNYGYTF; cdr3_nt: TGTGCCTGGAGAGGCGGAGGGATGACTAACTATGGCTACACCTTC; j_call: TRBJ1-2; d_call: NA; clone_size: NA; v_call: TRBV30
cdr3_aa: CASRPGGANEKLFF; cdr3_nt: TGTGCCAGCAGACCAGGGGGCGCGAATGAAAAACTGTTTTTT; j_call: TRBJ1-4; d_call: TRBD1; clone_size: NA; v_call: TRBV6-5
cdr3_aa: CASSSPTSGRLGYNEQFF; cdr3_nt: TGTGCCAGCAGCTCTCCGACTAGCGGGAGATTGGGTTACAATGAGCAGTTCTTC; j_call: TRBJ2-1; d_call: TRBD2; clone_size: NA; v_call: TRBV11-3
cdr3_aa: CASSPTTGVDSPLHF; cdr3_nt: TGTGCCAGCAGCCCCACGACAGGGGTAGATTCACCCCTCCACTTT; j_call: TRBJ1-6; d_call: TRBD1; clone_size: few; v_call: TRBV11-3
cdr3_aa: CASYPDSTYEQYF; cdr3_nt: TGTGCCAGTTACCCCGACAGCACCTACGAGCAGTACTTC; j_call: TRBJ2-7; d_call: NA; clone_size: NA; v_call: TRBV5-3
cdr3_aa: CASSVEPSYGYTF; cdr3_nt: TGCGCCAGCAGTGTCGAGCCGTCTTATGGCTACACCTTC; j_call: TRBJ1-2; d_call: NA; clone_size: NA; v_call: TRBV10-2
cdr3_aa: CASRNLISHTGRGYYGYTF; cdr3_nt: TGTGCCAGCAGAAATTTAATATCCCACACAGGGAGGGGATACTATGGCTACACCTTC; j_call: TRBJ1-2; d_call: NA; clone_size: few; v_call: TRBV7-2
cdr3_aa: CASSSAGVEAFF; cdr3_nt: TGTGCCAGCAGCTCCGCCGGAGTAGAAGCTTTCTTT; j_call: TRBJ1-1; d_call: NA; clone_size: NA; v_call: TRBV3-1/TRBV3-2
cdr3_aa: CASSFSTSGNTDTQYF; cdr3_nt: TGTGCCAGCAGCTTCTCGACTAGCGGGAACACAGATACGCAGTATTTT; j_call: TRBJ2-3; d_call: TRBD2; clone_size: many; v_call: TRBV7-9
cdr3_aa: CASSLAQGRDSPLHF; cdr3_nt: TGTGCCAGCAGCTTAGCCCAGGGAAGGGATTCACCCCTCCACTTT; j_call: TRBJ1-6; d_call: NA; clone_size: NA; v_call: TRBV7-2
cdr3_aa: CASSYRDRDDYEQYF; cdr3_nt: TGTGCCAGCAGTTACAGGGACAGGGACGACTACGAGCAGTACTTC; j_call: TRBJ2-7; d_call: TRBD1; clone_size: once; v_call: TRBV6-5
cdr3_aa: CASSLGQSGTDTQYF; cdr3_nt: TGTGCCAGCAGCTTAGGACAGAGTGGCACAGATACGCAGTATTTT; j_call: TRBJ2-3; d_call: NA; clone_size: NA; v_call: TRBV11-3
cdr3_aa: CASNPTISSGGYGYTF; cdr3_nt: TGTGCCAGCAACCCCACCATTAGCTCGGGGGGCTATGGCTACACCTTC; j_call: TRBJ1-2; d_call: NA; clone_size: NA; v_call: TRBV7-2
cdr3_aa: CASSQDRVGDRGFSYEQYF; cdr3_nt: TGTGCCAGCAGCCAAGATCGGGTGGGGGACAGGGGATTCTCCTACGAGCAGTACTTC; j_call: TRBJ2-7; d_call: TRBD1; clone_size: few; v_call: TRBV14
cdr3_aa: CAWSLQGPPYEQYF; cdr3_nt: TGTGCCTGGAGCTTACAGGGTCCCCCCTACGAGCAGTACTTC; j_call: TRBJ2-7; d_call: NA; clone_size: few; v_call: TRBV30
cdr3_aa: CASRGQANYGYTF; cdr3_nt: TGTGCCAGCAGGGGACAGGCTAACTATGGCTACACCTTC; j_call: TRBJ1-2; d_call: TRBD1; clone_size: NA; v_call: TRBV12-3/TRBV12-4
cdr3_aa: CASRGGVTDTQYF; cdr3_nt: TGTGCCAGCAGGGGCGGGGTCACAGATACGCAGTATTTT; j_call: TRBJ2-3; d_call: NA; clone_size: NA; v_call: TRBV6-5
cdr3_aa: CASRQGGNQPQHF; cdr3_nt: TGTGCCAGTAGACAGGGAGGCAATCAGCCCCAGCATTTT; j_call: TRBJ1-5; d_call: TRBD1; clone_size: NA; v_call: TRBV12-3/TRBV12-4
cdr3_aa: CSATPGNTIYF; cdr3_nt: TGCAGCGCAACCCCCGGGAACACCATATATTTT; j_call: TRBJ1-3; d_call: NA; clone_size: NA; v_call: TRBV29-1
cdr3_aa: CASSLGGVSYEQYF; cdr3_nt: TGTGCCAGCAGCTTAGGGGGGGTCTCCTACGAGCAGTACTTC; j_call: TRBJ2-7; d_call: NA; clone_size: NA; v_call: TRBV7-8
cdr3_aa: CASSSGLAGATYNEQFF; cdr3_nt: TGCGCCAGCAGCTCGGGACTAGCGGGGGCGACCTACAATGAGCAGTTCTTC; j_call: TRBJ2-1; d_call: TRBD2; clone_size: NA; v_call: TRBV5-1
cdr3_aa: CASSASSTEAFF; cdr3_nt: TGTGCCAGCAGTGCAAGTAGCACTGAAGCTTTCTTT; j_call: TRBJ1-1; d_call: NA; clone_size: NA; v_call: TRBV2
cdr3_aa: CASSSTGVPSGNTIYF; cdr3_nt: TGTGCCAGCAGTTCGACAGGGGTCCCCTCTGGAAACACCATATATTTT; j_call: TRBJ1-3; d_call: TRBD1; clone_size: NA; v_call: TRBV6-5
cdr3_aa: CASSREGLETQYF; cdr3_nt: TGTGCCAGTTCGCGGGAGGGCCTTGAGACCCAGTACTTC; j_call: TRBJ2-5; d_call: TRBD2; clone_size: NA; v_call: TRBV19
cdr3_aa: CAPRGSEQETQYF; cdr3_nt: TGTGCCCCCAGGGGGTCGGAACAAGAGACCCAGTACTTC; j_call: TRBJ2-5; d_call: TRBD1; clone_size: NA; v_call: TRBV11-3
cdr3_aa: CATRGGTGNTGELFF; cdr3_nt: TGTGCCACCAGAGGCGGGACAGGGAACACCGGGGAGCTGTTTTTT; j_call: TRBJ2-2; d_call: TRBD1; clone_size: NA; v_call: TRBV24-1
cdr3_aa: CASIRGPTEAFF; cdr3_nt: TGTGCCAGCATTAGAGGGCCAACTGAAGCTTTCTTT; j_call: TRBJ1-1; d_call: NA; clone_size: NA; v_call: TRBV28
cdr3_aa: CASSLETGGLGDTQYF; cdr3_nt: TGTGCCAGCAGCTTAGAGACGGGGGGCCTGGGAGATACGCAGTATTTT; j_call: TRBJ2-3; d_call: NA; clone_size: NA; v_call: TRBV7-6
cdr3_aa: CASSDRTRNTEAFF; cdr3_nt: TGTGCCAGCAGTGATAGGACAAGGAACACTGAAGCTTTCTTT; j_call: TRBJ1-1; d_call: NA; clone_size: NA; v_call: TRBV2
cdr3_aa: CASSPWGDRFGYTF; cdr3_nt: TGCGCCAGCAGCCCGTGGGGGGACAGGTTCGGCTACACCTTC; j_call: TRBJ1-2; d_call: TRBD1; clone_size: NA; v_call: TRBV5-1
cdr3_aa: CASSQAYSPLHF; cdr3_nt: TGTGCCAGCAGCCAAGCTTATTCACCCCTCCACTTT; j_call: TRBJ1-6; d_call: NA; clone_size: few; v_call: TRBV14
cdr3_aa: CASSADTEAFF; cdr3_nt: TGTGCCAGCTCAGCCGACACCGAAGCTTTCTTT; j_call: TRBJ1-1; d_call: NA; clone_size: few; v_call: TRBV18
cdr3_aa: CASSPGTATTGNTIYF; cdr3_nt: TGCGCCAGCAGTCCCGGGACAGCCACAACTGGAAACACCATATATTTT; j_call: TRBJ1-3; d_call: TRBD1; clone_size: once; v_call: TRBV10-1
cdr3_aa: CASSPGTGREQYF; cdr3_nt: TGTGCCAGCAGCCCTGGGACAGGGCGGGAGCAGTACTTC; j_call: TRBJ2-7; d_call: TRBD1; clone_size: NA; v_call: TRBV7-3
cdr3_aa: CASSWDTNQPQHF; cdr3_nt: TGTGCCAGCAGCTGGGACACTAATCAGCCCCAGCATTTT; j_call: TRBJ1-5; d_call: NA; clone_size: NA; v_call: TRBV7-2
cdr3_aa: CASSSPGQGLGYTF; cdr3_nt: TGTGCCAGCAGTTCCCCGGGACAGGGGCTAGGTTACACCTTC; j_call: TRBJ1-2; d_call: TRBD1; clone_size: NA; v_call: TRBV27
cdr3_aa: CASSSYMNTEAFF; cdr3_nt: TGTGCCAGCAGCTCCTATATGAACACTGAAGCTTTCTTT; j_call: TRBJ1-1; d_call: NA; clone_size: NA; v_call: TRBV5-6
cdr3_aa: CASSQDRNQPQHF; cdr3_nt: TGTGCCAGCAGCCAAGACAGGAATCAGCCCCAGCATTTT; j_call: TRBJ1-5; d_call: NA; clone_size: many; v_call: TRBV7-2
cdr3_aa: CASSPFDRGYGYTF; cdr3_nt: TGTGCCAGCAGTCCCTTCGACAGGGGATATGGCTACACCTTC; j_call: TRBJ1-2; d_call: TRBD1; clone_size: NA; v_call: TRBV25-1
cdr3_aa: CASSLASRQLYNEQFF; cdr3_nt: TGTGCCAGCAGCTTAGCAAGTAGACAGCTTTACAATGAGCAGTTCTTC; j_call: TRBJ2-1; d_call: NA; clone_size: once; v_call: TRBV7-2
cdr3_aa: CASSLAGGSSNQPQHF; cdr3_nt: TGTGCCAGCAGCTTGGCGGGGGGCTCGAGCAATCAGCCCCAGCATTTT; j_call: TRBJ1-5; d_call: NA; clone_size: many; v_call: TRBV5-6